The clone carrying this T cell receptor beta chain was seen just once. From germline, CDR1 is SGHTA and CDR2 FQGNSA. V lost 7 bases, J lost 4 bases, and 14 bases lay in between. CDR3 length: 14 residues. The protocol was immunoSEQ multiplex PCR, while the TCRdb copy is restricted to in-frame clones and leaves out a portion. The repertoire includes about 38,000 clones, around 88% of them detected once, and 20% to 25% sits in the top ten. The entry originates in a study of control samples from healthy donors and cancer patients. Sequenced material: PBMCs. The clonotype originates from a woman in her sixties or seventies with lung cancer. This rearrangement joins TRBV7-2 to TRBJ1-5, with TRBD1 as a possible D gene (6 bases). The CDR3 is CASNTQRGNQPQHF. Here the CDR3 DNA reads TGTGCCAGCAACACCCAGAGGGGGAATCAGCCCCAGCATTTT.